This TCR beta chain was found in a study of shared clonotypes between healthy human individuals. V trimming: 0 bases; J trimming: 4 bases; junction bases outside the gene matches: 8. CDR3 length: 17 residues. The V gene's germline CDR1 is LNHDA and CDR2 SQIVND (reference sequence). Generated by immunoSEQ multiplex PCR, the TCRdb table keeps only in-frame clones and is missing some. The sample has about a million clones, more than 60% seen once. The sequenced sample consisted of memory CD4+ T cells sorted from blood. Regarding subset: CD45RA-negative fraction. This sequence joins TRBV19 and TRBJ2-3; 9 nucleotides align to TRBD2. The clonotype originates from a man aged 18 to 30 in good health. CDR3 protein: CASSIDRGTSSADTQYF. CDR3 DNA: TGTGCCAGTAGTATAGATAGAGGGACTAGCAGCGCAGATACGCAGTATTTT. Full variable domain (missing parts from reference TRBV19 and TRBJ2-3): DGGITQSPKYLFRKEGQNVTLSCEQNLNHDAMYWYRQDPGQGLRLIYYSQIVNDFQKGDIAEGYSVSREKKESFPLTVTSAQKNPTAFYLCASSIDRGTSSADTQYFGPGTRLTVL.